This T cell receptor (beta chain) was captured in a study of beta chain features in type 1 diabetes (dated by TCRdb to the late 2010s). Notes on the research overall: No differences in mean age, gender distribution, total cell number or subset yield were found between patients and healthy donors. Across all samples, some 100,000,000 sorted cells were examined, and cell number per subset correlated strongly with RNA yield. The study compared the TCRB repertoires of sorted circulating CD4+ T cell subsets in recently diagnosed type 1 diabetes patients with those in matched healthy donors. Regulatory and stem cell-like memory subsets were isolated from only 8 patients and roughly eight healthy donors, whereas naive and central memory subsets came from all 28 donors.

On this clone itself: This receptor's antigen is unknown. No base quality values were provided; no much bigger clone lies one nucleotide off.

Each donor gave one peripheral blood draw, roughly 0.11 L on average, collected into heparinised tubes. Using a panel that included CD45RO, CCR7, CD25, CD127, CD95 and CD27, naive, central memory, regulatory and stem cell-like memory CD4+ T cells were sorted on a BD FACSAria II. All sorted populations exceeded 95% purity. PBMCs were isolated right away by Lymphoprep density gradient centrifugation and were stained directly, without culture. So that batch effects would be minimized, each experiment stained and sorted samples in pairs, pairing one healthy donor with one patient. The CDR3 contains 16 residues, cysteine and phenylalanine counted. The CDR3 DNA has 48 bases and is translated from base 1. The germline V gene (reference sequence) sets CDR1 to LNHDA and CDR2 to SQIVND. V lost 1 base and J lost 2 bases; the stretch between them is 12 bases long. Summary of the overall study and its limitations: Because cDNA was sequenced instead of genomic DNA, highly expressing activated cells could be over-represented, though the groups showed no difference in activation or CD3 levels. In all four CD4+ subsets, TCRB CDR3 length was moderately but significantly shorter in type 1 diabetes patients. Fewer insertions and more nucleotide deletions at VDJ recombination sites were observed in patients with type 1 diabetes, implying thymic rearrangement abnormalities. Naive, central memory and regulatory TCRB repertoires appeared to be more similar among patients than among healthy donors. Only small numbers of individuals were included in the HLA sub-analyses, which left unresolved whether HLA type had any influence on TCRB rearrangement. Shorter templates might have been favored by PCR, but patient and control samples were amplified and corrected together, so both groups would have been affected equally by any skew.

All of the isolated RNA was reverse transcribed with the High Capacity cDNA Reverse Transcription Kit, so expressed TCRB transcripts were sequenced. Deep immunoSEQ sequencing was performed on naive, central memory and regulatory T cell samples, with an average of around 3.5 million total reads per sample. Sorted cells were lysed in RLT buffer, and RNA was extracted using DNase-treated RNeasy Micro or Mini kits according to cell number. To prevent cross-contamination, every cell subset was processed on its own, while patient and healthy donor samples were processed together. TCRB sequences were amplified from cDNA with the immunoSEQ multiplex PCR, producing 87-bp fragments spanning the CDR3 region. The amplicons were sequenced using the Illumina HiSeq platform. In the paper's pipeline: PCR bias was corrected computationally using synthetic template baselines, and reads within Hamming distance 2 were collapsed, with unmergeable singletons discarded. Reads were aligned against IMGT so that V, D and J genes, CDR3 length and insertions or deletions at six rearrangement sites could be assigned. Within each subset, clonotype counts were normalized to sorted cell number, after which true diversity and Gini coefficients were computed with the tcR R package. The overlap coefficient, calculated on TCRB nucleotide sequences, was used to measure repertoire sharing. As a proxy for the pre-selection repertoire, out-of-frame TCRB sequences from naive cells were analyzed. TCRdb took this table from immuneACCESS and kept in-frame rearrangements with V and J called. Such tables lack part of the clones; where checked against another copy, unresolved V genes explain under half of the gap, and the rest is unexplained. That table furnishes V, J and clone size, whereas the DNA furnished D and trimming. The sample has under 800,000 clones on record, roughly 16% of them singletons. Of the sample, about 0.086% falls within the top ten clones.

The sequenced sample consisted of naive CD4+ T cells from blood. The sample's cell subset or site, from its label and the paper: true naive CD4+ T cells. The source of this sequence is a man aged 18 to 30 in good health. The chain uses TRBV19 and TRBJ1-5, with a tentative D gene TRBD1 over 6 matching bases. The DNA sequence is given as TGTGCCAGTAGTATAGGAATACAGGGAGGCAATCAGCCCCAGCATTTT. Its translation reads: CASSIGIQGGNQPQHF.